One T cell receptor (beta chain) is described in this entry. Its target is not known. The sample originates from a study of cytomegalovirus exposure and HLA in healthy donors. Study background: Researchers found that just over 80% of almost 400 genotyped donors fell within the Caucasian-associated ancestry cluster.

13 Jbeta primers and 60 Vbeta primers were used for the PCR. Only in-frame clones appear in the TCRdb table, and some are missing; sequencing was by immunoSEQ multiplex PCR. The data contain 85,000 to 90,000 clones, about 76% of them singletons. Study-wide findings and caveats: In an earlier analysis, productive rearrangement rates for most beta V segments clustered near 87% or 30%. TCR beta chains numbering roughly 150 were designated cytomegalovirus-associated.

This CDR3 is built from 12 residues. CDR1 and CDR2 from the germline V gene are MNHNY and SVGAGI (reference sequence). V was pared by 0 bases and J by 6 bases, with 4 bases between. V gene TRBV6-6 combines with J gene TRBJ2-3; no clear D. The sequencing input was PBMCs. The receptor comes from a man aged 25-45 years in good health and CMV-seropositive. The CDR3 protein is CASSYSGDTQYF. The CDR3 DNA follows: TGTGCCAGCAGTTACTCCGGGGATACGCAGTATTTT.